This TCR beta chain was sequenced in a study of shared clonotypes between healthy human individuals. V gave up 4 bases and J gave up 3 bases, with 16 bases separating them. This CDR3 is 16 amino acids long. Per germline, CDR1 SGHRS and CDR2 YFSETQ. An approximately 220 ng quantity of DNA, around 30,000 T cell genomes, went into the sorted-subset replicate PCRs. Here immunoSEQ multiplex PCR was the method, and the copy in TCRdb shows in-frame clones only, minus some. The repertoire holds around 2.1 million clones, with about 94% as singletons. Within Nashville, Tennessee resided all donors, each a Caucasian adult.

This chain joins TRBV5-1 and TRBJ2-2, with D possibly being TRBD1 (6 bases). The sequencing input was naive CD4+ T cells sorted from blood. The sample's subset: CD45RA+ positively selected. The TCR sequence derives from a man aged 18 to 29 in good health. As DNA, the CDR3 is TGCGCCAGCAGCCATGGACAGAAACACTACACCGGGGAGCTGTTTTTT. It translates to CASSHGQKHYTGELFF.